Ten or more counts support the clone carrying this T cell receptor beta chain. Molecular barcoded adaptors covering alpha/delta and beta/gamma chains were used on 400 to 450 ng RNA. Each CDR3 protein is one row after TCRdb ran MiXCR on the reads. The top ten hold 16% of the sample, which has around 50,000 distinct CDR3 sequences, over 9% seen once. The entry originates in a study of read filtering for tumor transcriptome and immune sequencing. The CDR3 consists of 15 residues. Trimming cost V 0 bases and J 3 bases, with 10 bases left between them. The germline V gene has CDR1 SGHDT and CDR2 YYEEEE. The rearrangement uses TRBV5-6 and TRBJ2-1; D unclear. The sample taken for sequencing was a population of CD138-negative cells sorted from bone marrow. The receptor comes from a donor at least 40 years old with multiple myeloma. CDR3 nucleotide sequence: TGTGCCAGCAGCTTGGCGGGCAGTTTCTACAATGAGCAGTTCTTC. This encodes CASSLAGSFYNEQFF.